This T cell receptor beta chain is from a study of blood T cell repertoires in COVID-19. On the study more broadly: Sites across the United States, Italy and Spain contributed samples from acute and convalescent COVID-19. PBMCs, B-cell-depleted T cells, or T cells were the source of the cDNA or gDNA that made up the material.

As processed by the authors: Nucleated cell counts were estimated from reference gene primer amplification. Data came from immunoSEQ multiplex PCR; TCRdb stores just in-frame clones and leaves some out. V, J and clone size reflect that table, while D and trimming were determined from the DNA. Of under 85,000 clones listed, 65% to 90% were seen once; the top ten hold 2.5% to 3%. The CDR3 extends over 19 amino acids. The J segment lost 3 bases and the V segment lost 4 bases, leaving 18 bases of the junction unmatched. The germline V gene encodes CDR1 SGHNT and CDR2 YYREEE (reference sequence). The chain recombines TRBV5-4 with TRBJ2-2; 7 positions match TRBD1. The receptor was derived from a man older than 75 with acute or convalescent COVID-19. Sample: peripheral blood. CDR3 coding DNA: TGTGCCAGCAGCCCCCGACAGGGAATCCTGTGGCGGGACACCGGGGAGCTGTTTTTT. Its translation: CASSPRQGILWRDTGELFF.